This T cell receptor beta chain comes out of a study of T cell responses to AZD1222 COVID-19 vaccine. Clones were sequenced by immunoSEQ multiplex PCR, and TCRdb holds only the in-frame ones, with some missing. The data contain 130,000 to 150,000 clones, around 89% of them seen just once; the ten biggest clones take up 3% to 4%. Findings and caveats of the study: Spike-specific TCR breadth and depth both grew after two AZD1222 doses. Targets within unmutated variant regions were reportedly found for nearly half of spike-specific TCRs.

The V end was cut by 0 bases, the J end by 3 bases, with 10 bases between. The CDR3 covers 15 residues. Germline values: CDR1 SGHTS, CDR2 YDEGEE. A note on this clone: Its antigen is not identified.

The source material was peripheral blood, sampled on day 0 of MenACWY control vaccination. This chain joins TRBV5-8 and TRBJ2-1, with D uncertain. The receptor comes from an adult in good health. The CDR3 region has the DNA TGTGCCAGCAGCTTGGTGGTAGCCTTCTACAATGAGCAGTTCTTC. Its protein is CASSLVVAFYNEQFF.